These T cell receptor beta chains were read from a single sample in a study of shared clonotypes between healthy human individuals. The protocol was immunoSEQ multiplex PCR, while the TCRdb copy is restricted to in-frame clones and leaves out a portion. The table has about 2.4 million clones, 80% to 95% seen once. Source material: naive CD4+ T cells from PBMCs. The receptors originated from a man between 18 and 35 years old in good health. Some clones in this sample may be carry-over from other donors' samples. Each CDR3 is given with its conserved first and last residue. D genes are given only for firm matches. Some rows mark clone size as missing; the rest say once, few, many or name a class of expanded clone.

TRBJ2-1 | - | TRBD1 | TRBV18 | TGTGCCAGCTCACCGGACAGGAGACGCAATGAGCAGTTCTTC | CASSPDRRRNEQFF
TRBJ1-2 | once | TRBD1 | TRBV7-2 | TGTGCCAGCAGCTCCCGGGACAGGGGGTATGGCTACACCTTC | CASSSRDRGYGYTF
TRBJ2-5 | - | TRBD1 | TRBV4-2 | TGTGCCAGCAGCCAAGATCCCGTAGGTCGACGGACAGGGATTAAAGAGACCCAGTACTTC | CASSQDPVGRRTGIKETQYF
TRBJ1-4 | - | - | TRBV6-9 | TGTGCCAGCGATGGGCAGGCTAATGAAAAACTGTTTTTT | CASDGQANEKLFF
TRBJ2-3 | - | - | TRBV18 | TGTGCCAGCTCACCACCGGGCGTTATCCGCACAGATACGCAGTATTTT | CASSPPGVIRTDTQYF
TRBJ2-1 | - | TRBD2 | TRBV7-3 | TGTGCCAGCAGCCGGACTAGCGGGGGCTACAATGAGCAGTTCTTC | CASSRTSGGYNEQFF
TRBJ2-2 | - | - | TRBV5-1 | TGCGCCAGCAGCTTGGGTCAGGGGTTCGCCGGGGAGCTGTTTTTT | CASSLGQGFAGELFF
TRBJ1-4 | - | - | TRBV7-9 | TGTGCCAGCAGCTTAGCGCGGGGGGGTGAAAAACTGTTTTTT | CASSLARGGEKLFF
TRBJ2-5 | - | - | TRBV6-5 | TGTGCCAGCAGTTACCGGGGTTATCAAGAGACCCAGTACTTC | CASSYRGYQETQYF
TRBJ1-2 | - | - | TRBV11-2 | TGTGCCAGCAGCTTAGATCTCCACGGAGTGGGCTACACCTTC | CASSLDLHGVGYTF
TRBJ1-2 | - | TRBD1 | TRBV11-2 | TGTGCCAGCAGCGAGGGGAGGGGGCGCGGCAGCTATGGCTACACCTTC | CASSEGRGRGSYGYTF
TRBJ2-2 | - | - | TRBV25-1 | TGTGCCAGCAGTGAGCGCATCGGGGCAACGAACACCGGGGAGCTGTTTTTT | CASSERIGATNTGELFF
TRBJ2-5 | - | - | TRBV4-1 | TGCGCCAGGAGACTTAGCGACGGGCTTTGGAGGTCCCAAGAGACCCAGTACTTC | CARRLSDGLWRSQETQYF
TRBJ1-2 | - | - | TRBV18 | TGTGCCAGCTCACCACCAGGGCGGGTTGGCTACACCTTC | CASSPPGRVGYTF
TRBJ2-7 | - | TRBD2 | TRBV30 | TGTGCCTGGAGTTCCCTCTTTAGCGGGAGGGGAAACTACGAGCAGTACTTC | CAWSSLFSGRGNYEQYF
TRBJ2-4 | - | TRBD1 | TRBV7-3 | TGTGCCAGCAGCCCAGGGACAGTCATCGCCAAAAACATTCAGTACTTC | CASSPGTVIAKNIQYF
TRBJ2-1 | - | TRBD1 | TRBV28 | TGTGCCAGCCACTCGACAGGGATCTACAATGAGCAGTTCTTC | CASHSTGIYNEQFF
TRBJ2-5 | - | - | TRBV18 | TGTGCCAGCTCACCAGGCGGTGTGGAGACCCAGTACTTC | CASSPGGVETQYF
TRBJ2-7 | - | - | TRBV2 | TGTGCCAGCAGTGGTGACAGCTACGAGCAGTACTTC | CASSGDSYEQYF
TRBJ2-5 | - | - | TRBV2 | TGTGCCAGCAGTGCCGGGATGCAAGAGACCCAGTACTTC | CASSAGMQETQYF
TRBJ1-2 | - | TRBD1 | TRBV9 | TGTGCCAGCAGCGCTGGGACAGGGAACTATGGCTACACCTTC | CASSAGTGNYGYTF
TRBJ1-3 | - | - | TRBV7-2 | TGTGCCAGCGGGGACGGACTGAACTCTGGAAACACCATATATTTT | CASGDGLNSGNTIYF
TRBJ2-3 | - | TRBD1 | TRBV5-6 | TGTGCCAGCAGCTTCCTGGACAGGGGGCCCACAGATACGCAGTATTTT | CASSFLDRGPTDTQYF
TRBJ2-5 | - | - | TRBV7-8 | TGTGCCAGCAGCTTAGAATTGGCAGGGATAGAGACCCAGTACTTC | CASSLELAGIETQYF
TRBJ2-1 | - | - | TRBV4-1 | TGCGCCAGCAGCCAGTCGACGGGGCAGTTCTTC | CASSQSTGQFF